These T cell receptor beta chains were read from a single sample in a study of CD8+ T cells in alopecia areata. Produced via immunoSEQ multiplex PCR; TCRdb's table is partial and in-frame only. The sample includes about 110,000 clones, approximately 59% of them seen just once. Sequenced sample: CD8+ T cells sorted from blood. These receptor sequences come from a human donor in good health. CDR3s include the opening cysteine and the closing phenylalanine or tryptophan. The D gene is left open where the match is weak. Only part of the rows carry a size: once, few, many, or a class if the clone is expanded.

CDR3 DNA: TGCGCCAGCAGCGAGGGACTAGCGGGTATAGCAGATACGCAGTATTTT; CDR3 protein: CASSEGLAGIADTQYF; D gene: TRBD2; J gene: TRBJ2-3; V gene: TRBV5-1; clone size: few
CDR3 DNA: TGTGCCAGCAGTCCCAGTCTATGGAATGAGCAGTTCTTC; CDR3 protein: CASSPSLWNEQFF; D gene: -; J gene: TRBJ2-1; V gene: TRBV27; clone size: -
CDR3 DNA: TGCGCCAGCAGCCAAGCGGCAGAGGGGGGCCTGCCGACAGATACGCAGTATTTT; CDR3 protein: CASSQAAEGGLPTDTQYF; D gene: -; J gene: TRBJ2-3; V gene: TRBV4-1; clone size: -
CDR3 DNA: TGTGCCAGCAGCGCCTCCCGGTCGCCCTACAATGAGCAGTTCTTC; CDR3 protein: CASSASRSPYNEQFF; D gene: -; J gene: TRBJ2-1; V gene: TRBV9; clone size: -
CDR3 DNA: TGTGCCAGCAGCTCGGGGACAGACCTTAGCACAGATACGCAGTATTTT; CDR3 protein: CASSSGTDLSTDTQYF; D gene: TRBD1; J gene: TRBJ2-3; V gene: TRBV7-2; clone size: few
CDR3 DNA: TGTGCCAGCAGCGAGCGCCATCGAGTCTATAGCAATCAGCCCCAGCATTTT; CDR3 protein: CASSERHRVYSNQPQHF; D gene: -; J gene: TRBJ1-5; V gene: TRBV2; clone size: -
CDR3 DNA: TGTATGATGGGGGGTATCTTGTACGATACGCAGTATTTT; CDR3 protein: CMMGGILYDTQYF; D gene: -; J gene: TRBJ2-3; V gene: TRBV30; clone size: -
CDR3 DNA: TGTGCCAGCAGCTTAGGACGACAGCGTGACTACACTGAAGCTTTCTTT; CDR3 protein: CASSLGRQRDYTEAFF; D gene: -; J gene: TRBJ1-1; V gene: TRBV13; clone size: -
CDR3 DNA: TGTGCCAGCAGCGTAGGGGGTAACTCTGGAAACACCATATATTTT; CDR3 protein: CASSVGGNSGNTIYF; D gene: -; J gene: TRBJ1-3; V gene: TRBV9; clone size: -
CDR3 DNA: TGTGCCAGCAGCGTAGGGACTAGCGGGGATTACGAGCAGTACTTC; CDR3 protein: CASSVGTSGDYEQYF; D gene: TRBD2; J gene: TRBJ2-7; V gene: TRBV9; clone size: few
CDR3 DNA: TGTGCCAGCAGCGGTAAGACTAGCGGGGTAGGAGAGCAGTACTTC; CDR3 protein: CASSGKTSGVGEQYF; D gene: TRBD2; J gene: TRBJ2-7; V gene: TRBV9; clone size: -
CDR3 DNA: TGTGCCAGCAGCTTAGAGGCTAGCGGGGGGGCCGGGGAAGATACGCAGTATTTT; CDR3 protein: CASSLEASGGAGEDTQYF; D gene: TRBD2; J gene: TRBJ2-3; V gene: TRBV7-8; clone size: medium-sized
CDR3 DNA: TGCAGTGCAAAAATAGAGCGCGAGCAGTACTTC; CDR3 protein: CSAKIEREQYF; D gene: -; J gene: TRBJ2-7; V gene: TRBV20-1; clone size: few
CDR3 DNA: TGTGCCAGCAGTTACTCGCCAGTAGCTCGCGGCTATGGCTACACCTTC; CDR3 protein: CASSYSPVARGYGYTF; D gene: -; J gene: TRBJ1-2; V gene: TRBV6-6; clone size: -
CDR3 DNA: TGCAGCGTTGAAGATGCGGGGACAGGGGGATTGTACGAGCAGTACTTC; CDR3 protein: CSVEDAGTGGLYEQYF; D gene: TRBD1; J gene: TRBJ2-7; V gene: TRBV29-1; clone size: -
CDR3 DNA: TGCGCCAGCAGCCAAGAGACGGACGCAGGGGGCTGGGAGCAGTACTTC; CDR3 protein: CASSQETDAGGWEQYF; D gene: TRBD1; J gene: TRBJ2-7; V gene: TRBV4-3; clone size: -
CDR3 DNA: TGTGCCAGCAGCCCGGGGACAGGGACCTATGGCTACACCTTC; CDR3 protein: CASSPGTGTYGYTF; D gene: TRBD1; J gene: TRBJ1-2; V gene: TRBV5-6; clone size: -
CDR3 DNA: TGTGCCAGCAGCTTCGCAGGGTTCTACGAGCAGTACTTC; CDR3 protein: CASSFAGFYEQYF; D gene: -; J gene: TRBJ2-7; V gene: TRBV5-6; clone size: -
CDR3 DNA: TGCAGCGTTGAAGAGGGGAGACTCGGCCCAGCTACGCAGTATTTT; CDR3 protein: CSVEEGRLGPATQYF; D gene: -; J gene: TRBJ2-3; V gene: TRBV29-1; clone size: -
CDR3 DNA: TGTGCCAGCAGGAGAAGGCGGTACCAAGAGACCCAGTACTTC; CDR3 protein: CASRRRRYQETQYF; D gene: -; J gene: TRBJ2-5; V gene: TRBV6-5; clone size: few
CDR3 DNA: TGTGCCAGCAGCTTAGCGCACGGGGATACTGAAGCTTTCTTT; CDR3 protein: CASSLAHGDTEAFF; D gene: -; J gene: TRBJ1-1; V gene: TRBV7-8; clone size: once
CDR3 DNA: TGCGCCAGCAGCCCTGGCGGGGGACCCTACAATGAGCAGTTCTTC; CDR3 protein: CASSPGGGPYNEQFF; D gene: TRBD2; J gene: TRBJ2-1; V gene: TRBV5-1; clone size: -
CDR3 DNA: TGTGCCAGCAGCATTATCCAGGGCTGGGACACTGAAGCTTTCTTT; CDR3 protein: CASSIIQGWDTEAFF; D gene: -; J gene: TRBJ1-1; V gene: TRBV7-2; clone size: -